The subject of this entry is one TCR beta chain. The data were taken from a study of shared clonotypes between healthy human individuals. In CD8 memory, CD45RO+ cells were put together with CCR7-negative CD45RA+ TemRA cells. TCRdb's copy holds only in-frame clones and misses some; the assay was immunoSEQ multiplex PCR. This sample carries some 89,000 clones, around two thirds of them seen once, and the ten largest clones take less than 50%. Sequencing was done on a sample of memory CD8+ T cells sorted from blood. Noted subset: CD45RO+ cells pooled with CCR7-negative TemRA cells. The clonotype comes from a young man in good health.

For the CDR3, the DNA is TGTGCCAGCAGTTCGTCTAGCGGGAGCTCCGATACGCAGTATTTT. Translating it yields CASSSSSGSSDTQYF. V gene TRBV27 combines with J gene TRBJ2-3; 10 nucleotides align to TRBD2. CDR1 MNHEY and CDR2 SMNVEV come from the germline V gene (reference sequence). J was trimmed by 6 bases and V by 4 bases; bases with no gene match: 7. This CDR3 is 15 amino acids long.